This T cell receptor (beta chain) derives from a study of response to subunit inactivated influenza vaccine. TCRdb used MiXCR to reprocess the RT-PCR reads, holding one entry per CDR3 protein. The sample includes approximately 230,000 distinct CDR3 sequences, 12% of them seen just once. The CDR3 covers 14 residues. V lost 6 bases, J lost 4 bases, and 4 bases stayed unmatched. The sample consisted of non-naive T cells sorted from PBMCs, taken approximately 15 days before vaccination. The rearrangement links TRBV12-3 or TRBV12-4 to TRBJ2-1; TRBD1 matches at 9 bases. The sequence was collected from a man between 45 and 60 years old who received an inactivated influenza vaccine. Here the CDR3 reads CASRETGGYNEQFF. The CDR3 region has the DNA TGTGCCAGCAGAGAGACAGGGGGTTACAATGAGCAGTTCTTC.